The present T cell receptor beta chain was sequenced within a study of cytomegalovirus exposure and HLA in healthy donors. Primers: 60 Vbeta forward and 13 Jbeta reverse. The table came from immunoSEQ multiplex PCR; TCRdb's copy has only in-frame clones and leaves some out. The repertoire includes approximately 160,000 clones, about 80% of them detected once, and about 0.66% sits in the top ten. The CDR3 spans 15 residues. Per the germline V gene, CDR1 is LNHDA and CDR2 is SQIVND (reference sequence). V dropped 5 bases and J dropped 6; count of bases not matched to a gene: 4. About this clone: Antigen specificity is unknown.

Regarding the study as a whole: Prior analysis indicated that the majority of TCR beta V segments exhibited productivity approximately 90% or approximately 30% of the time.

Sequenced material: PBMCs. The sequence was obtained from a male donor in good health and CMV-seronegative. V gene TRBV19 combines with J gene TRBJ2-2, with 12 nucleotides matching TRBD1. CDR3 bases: TGTGCCAGTAGTGGGGACAGGGGGCGCTCCGGGGAGCTGTTTTTT. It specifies CASSGDRGRSGELFF.